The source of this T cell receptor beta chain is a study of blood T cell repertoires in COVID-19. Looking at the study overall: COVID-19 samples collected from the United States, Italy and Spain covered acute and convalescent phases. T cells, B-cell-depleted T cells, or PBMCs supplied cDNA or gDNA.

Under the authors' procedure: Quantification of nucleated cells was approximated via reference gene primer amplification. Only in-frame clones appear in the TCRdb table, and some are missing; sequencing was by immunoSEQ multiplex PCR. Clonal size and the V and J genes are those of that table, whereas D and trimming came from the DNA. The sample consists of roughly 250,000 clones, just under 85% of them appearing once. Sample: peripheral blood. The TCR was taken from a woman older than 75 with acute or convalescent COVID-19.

This CDR3 reads CASSLSGAGAYNEQFF. CDR3 DNA sequence: TGTGCCAGCAGCCTTAGCGGGGCCGGGGCTTACAATGAGCAGTTCTTC. The chain uses TRBV3-1 (or the pseudogene TRBV3-2) and TRBJ2-1; 8 bases agree with TRBD2. In germline, CDR1 is LGHDT, CDR2 YNNKEL (reference sequence). Trimming at V came to 4 bases and at J to 4 bases, leaving 9 bases not matched to a gene. The length of the CDR3 is 16 residues.